This record covers a single TCR delta chain. A far larger clone is one nucleotide away, so this likely arose from a read error. TCRdb called clones from the RT-PCR reads again using CATT. The table records about 1,400 delta-chain clones, around 15% of them present only once. This sample was included in a study of gamma-delta T cells after stem cell transplantation. With 0 bases removed from V and 5 bases from J, the gap between germline ends came to 31 bases. CDR1 is GEAIGNYY, CDR2 EKD, per germline. The CDR3 extends over 23 amino acids. This TCR was sampled from a human donor. It is not recorded whose cells these are; they may come from a transplant donor. The sequencing input was gamma-delta T cells. V gene TRDV2 combines with J gene TRDJ3, with D unresolved. CDR3 protein: CACDTVRRSAEVGYLRDTRQMFF. Written as DNA, the CDR3 is TGTGCCTGTGACACCGTCCGACGGTCCGCTGAAGTCGGGTATCTCCGGGACACCCGACAGATGTTTTTC.